Below, 14 T cell receptor beta chains from the same sample are listed, as sequenced in a study of vaccination effects on CD4 cells after COVID-19. Here immunoSEQ multiplex PCR was the method, and the copy in TCRdb shows in-frame clones only, minus some. The sample carries roughly 63,000 clones, approximately 78% recorded once. Antigen specificity for these receptors is unknown. Ahead of sequencing, the ViraFEST assay grew antigen-specific CD4+ T cells using viral peptide pools. On approximately day 9 of culture, CD4+ T cells were separated out. Each person got two doses of an mRNA SARS-CoV-2 vaccine, BNT162b2 or mRNA-1273. The input for sequencing was CD4+ T cells from PBMCs cultured with HCoV-OC43 spike peptides, taken after COVID-19 vaccination. Subset: HCoV-OC43 spike overlapping peptide pool stimulation. Every receptor here comes from a human donor who received a COVID-19 vaccine.

This chain connects TRBV10-2 to TRBJ1-5, with D unresolved. Trimming left V 8 bases short and J 8 bases short, with 19 bases between. Germline V gives CDR1 WSHSY, CDR2 SAAADI. This CDR3 region has 14 residues. CDR3 region: CASHQDNTRKPQHF. The CDR3 DNA reads as TGCGCCAGCCACCAGGATAACACACGGAAGCCCCAGCATTTT.

The chain has TRBV4-3 and TRBJ1-4, with a possible D match to TRBD1 (6 bases). This CDR3 is 16 amino acids long. Trimming stripped 4 bases from V and 3 bases from J, with 15 bases between. Germline lookup yields CDR1 LGHNA and CDR2 YSLEER. The CDR3 loop reads CASSPSRGTANEKLFF. The CDR3 DNA sequence: TGCGCCAGCAGCCCGAGCAGGGGTACGGCTAATGAAAAACTGTTTTTT.

For the CDR3, the DNA is TGTGCCAGCAGCTACGGACTAGCCGGGGAGCTGTTTTTT. Its translation is CASSYGLAGELFF. V gene TRBV14 combines with J gene TRBJ2-2; TRBD2 aligns across 7 bases. Germline V gene data show CDR1 as SGHDN and CDR2 as FVKESK. V was pared by 5 bases and J by 6 bases, with 3 bases of the junction left unmatched. This CDR3 contains 13 residues.

The chain carries TRBV7-2 and TRBJ2-1, with D possibly matching TRBD1 (5 bases). Germline loops: CDR1 SGHTA, CDR2 FQGNSA. CDR3 size: 12 residues. V shed 6 bases and J shed 9 bases, with 12 bases lying between them. In nucleotides, the CDR3 is TGTGCCAGCAGTTCTCAGGGAAGTGAGCAGTTCTTC. It codes for CASSSQGSEQFF. The variable domain in full, completed from reference TRBV7-2 and TRBJ2-1, reads GAGVSQSPSNKVTEKGKDVELRCDPISGHTALYWYRQSLGQGLEFLIYFQGNSAPDKSGLPSDRFSAERTGGSVSTLTIQRTQQEDSAVYLCASSSQGSEQFFGPGTRLTVL.

V usage is TRBV6-4 and J usage is TRBJ1-1; 9 bases map to TRBD1. Trimming took 7 bases from V and 6 from J; bases not matched to a gene: 9. The germline CDR1 and CDR2 sequences are MRHNA and SNTAGT. This CDR3 has 14 amino acids. The CDR3, as DNA: TGTGCCAGCATGCCGGACAGGGGTTCTGCTGAAGCTTTCTTT. This gives the protein CASMPDRGSAEAFF.

This chain joins TRBV19 and TRBJ1-1, with 7 bases identical to TRBD1. V shed 7 bases and J 1 base; nucleotides not matched to a gene: 6. The CDR3 contains 14 residues. Germline lookup yields CDR1 LNHDA and CDR2 SQIVND (reference sequence). The CDR3 loop reads CASKGDRQNTEAFF. CDR3 sequence (DNA): TGTGCCAGTAAAGGGGACAGACAGAACACTGAAGCTTTCTTT.

This clone was seen only a few times. V gene TRBV19 combines with J gene TRBJ1-1; D gene ambiguous. The V gene's germline CDR1 is LNHDA and CDR2 SQIVND (reference sequence). V was pared by 5 bases and J by 6 bases, with 13 bases between. The CDR3 loop spans 13 amino acids. The CDR3 loop reads CASSALSGSEAFF. CDR3 in DNA: TGTGCCAGTAGTGCCCTCTCGGGGTCTGAAGCTTTCTTT.

This clone turned up a few times. The J gene is TRBJ2-2, the V gene TRBV5-1; D is unclear. The germline V gene has CDR1 SGHRS and CDR2 YFSETQ. This CDR3 has 14 residues. The V end was cut by 5 bases, the J end by 0 bases, with 8 bases between. CDR3 region: CASSRTTNTGELFF. The CDR3 DNA is TGCGCCAGCAGTCGTACTACGAACACCGGGGAGCTGTTTTTT.

This clone appeared a single time. V is TRBV7-3 and J is TRBJ2-2; 7 nucleotides agree with TRBD1. CDR3 length: 16 residues. V shed 2 bases and J 0 bases; nucleotides not matched to a gene: 3. Germline V gene data show CDR1 as SGHTA and CDR2 as FQGTGA. The CDR3 DNA is TGTGCCAGCAGCTTACTCGGGACAGCGAACACCGGGGAGCTGTTTTTT. Amino acid sequence: CASSLLGTANTGELFF.

The V gene is TRBV18, the J gene TRBJ1-1, with TRBD1 identical over 10 bases. Germline loops: CDR1 KGHSH, CDR2 LQKENI. The CDR3 sequence is 14 residues long. V dropped 6 bases and J dropped 5; count of bases not matched to a gene: 6. The CDR3 DNA is TGTGCCAGCTCCCTAGACAGGGGGCAAACTGAAGCTTTCTTT. It specifies CASSLDRGQTEAFF.

CDR3 sequence: CASSSDIRNTEAFF. In DNA form, the CDR3 reads TGTGCCAGCTCTTCGGACATACGGAACACTGAAGCTTTCTTT. The chain joins TRBV18 to TRBJ1-1, with D possibly TRBD1 on 5 matching bases. Germline V gene data show CDR1 as KGHSH and CDR2 as LQKENI. Trimming cost V 6 bases and J 1 base, with 12 bases left between them. The CDR3 runs to 14 residues.

This chain uses TRBV18 with TRBJ1-4; 7 positions agree with TRBD1. The germline CDR1 and CDR2 sequences are KGHSH and LQKENI. V shed 5 bases and J 4 bases; nucleotides not matched to a gene: 4. The CDR3 totals 14 residues. The CDR3 bases are TGTGCCAGCTCAACACAGGGGATTAATGAAAAACTGTTTTTT. Translating gives CASSTQGINEKLFF.

The V and J genes are TRBV3-1 (or the pseudogene TRBV3-2) and TRBJ2-1; 8 nucleotides line up with TRBD2. Germline V gene data show CDR1 as LGHDT and CDR2 as YNNKEL (reference sequence). This CDR3 is 15 amino acids long. V dropped 5 bases and J dropped 7; count of bases not matched to a gene: 10. The CDR3 coding sequence is TGTGCCAGCAGCTTTCCGGGACTAGTCGTTAATGAGCAGTTCTTC. This gives the protein CASSFPGLVVNEQFF.

This CDR3 is CASTLYRGAFDQPQHF. The CDR3 DNA reads TGTGCCAGTACCCTATATCGGGGGGCGTTCGATCAGCCCCAGCATTTT. J is TRBJ1-5 and V is TRBV19, with D perhaps TRBD1 (6 bases). Germline values: CDR1 LNHDA, CDR2 SQIVND (reference sequence). V was pared by 7 bases and J by 5 bases, with 21 bases between. The CDR3 consists of 16 residues.